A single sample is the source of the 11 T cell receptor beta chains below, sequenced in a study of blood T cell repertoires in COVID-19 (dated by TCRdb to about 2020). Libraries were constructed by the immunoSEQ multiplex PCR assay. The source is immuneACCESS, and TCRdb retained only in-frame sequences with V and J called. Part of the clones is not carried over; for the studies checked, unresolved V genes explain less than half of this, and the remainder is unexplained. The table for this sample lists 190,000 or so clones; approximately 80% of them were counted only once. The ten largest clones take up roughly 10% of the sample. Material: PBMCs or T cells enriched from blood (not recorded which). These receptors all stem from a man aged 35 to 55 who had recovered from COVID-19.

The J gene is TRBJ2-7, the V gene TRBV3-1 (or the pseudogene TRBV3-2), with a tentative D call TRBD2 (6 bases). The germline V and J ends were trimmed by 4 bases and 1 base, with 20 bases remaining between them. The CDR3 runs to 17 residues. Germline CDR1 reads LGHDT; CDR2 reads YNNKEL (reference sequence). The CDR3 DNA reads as TGTGCCAGCAGCCCCCCAACACCGGGACTTGAATCCTACGAGCAGTACTTC. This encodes CASSPPTPGLESYEQYF.

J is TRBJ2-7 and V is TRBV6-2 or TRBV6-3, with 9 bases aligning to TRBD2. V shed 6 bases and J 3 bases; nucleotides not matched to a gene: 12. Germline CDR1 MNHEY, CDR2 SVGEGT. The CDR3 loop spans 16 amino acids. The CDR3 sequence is CASSFLAASGIYEQYF. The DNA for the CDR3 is TGTGCCAGCAGCTTCCTAGCGGCTAGCGGGATCTACGAGCAGTACTTC.

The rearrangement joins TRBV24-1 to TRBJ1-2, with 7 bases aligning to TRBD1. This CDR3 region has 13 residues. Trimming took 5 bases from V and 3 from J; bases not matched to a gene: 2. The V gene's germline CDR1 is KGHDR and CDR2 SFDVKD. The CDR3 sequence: CATSAGTDYGYTF. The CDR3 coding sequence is TGTGCCACCAGTGCCGGGACAGACTATGGCTACACCTTC.

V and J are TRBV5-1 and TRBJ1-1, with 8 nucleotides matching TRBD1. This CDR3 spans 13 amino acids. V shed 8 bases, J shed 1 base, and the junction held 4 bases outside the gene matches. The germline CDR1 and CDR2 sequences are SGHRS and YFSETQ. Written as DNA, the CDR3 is TGCGCCAGTGGGGGACAGGCGAACACTGAAGCTTTCTTT. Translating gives CASGGQANTEAFF. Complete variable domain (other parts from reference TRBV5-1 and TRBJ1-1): KAGVTQTPRYLIKTRGQQVTLSCSPISGHRSVSWYQQTPGQGLQFLFEYFSETQRNKGNFPGRFSGRQFSNSRSEMNVSTLELGDSALYLCASGGQANTEAFFGQGTRLTVV.

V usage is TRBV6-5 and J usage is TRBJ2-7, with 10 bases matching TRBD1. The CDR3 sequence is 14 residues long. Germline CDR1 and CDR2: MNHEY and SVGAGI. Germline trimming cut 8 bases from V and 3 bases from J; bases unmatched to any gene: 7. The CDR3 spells CASGRGQGFYEQYV. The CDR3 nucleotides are TGTGCCAGCGGCCGGGGACAGGGGTTCTACGAGCAGTACGTC.

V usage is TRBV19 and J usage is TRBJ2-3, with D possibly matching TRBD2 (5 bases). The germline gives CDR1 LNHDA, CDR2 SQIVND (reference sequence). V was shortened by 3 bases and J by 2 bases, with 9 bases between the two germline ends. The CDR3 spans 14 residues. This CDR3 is CASSIRDPTDTQYF. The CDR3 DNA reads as TGTGCCAGTAGTATTCGGGATCCCACAGATACGCAGTATTTT.

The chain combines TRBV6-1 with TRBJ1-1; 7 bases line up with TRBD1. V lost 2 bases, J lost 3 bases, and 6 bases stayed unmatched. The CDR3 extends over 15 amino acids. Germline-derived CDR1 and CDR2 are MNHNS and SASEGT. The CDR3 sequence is CASSESAGGDTEAFF. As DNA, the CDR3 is TGTGCCAGCAGTGAATCGGCAGGGGGAGACACTGAAGCTTTCTTT.

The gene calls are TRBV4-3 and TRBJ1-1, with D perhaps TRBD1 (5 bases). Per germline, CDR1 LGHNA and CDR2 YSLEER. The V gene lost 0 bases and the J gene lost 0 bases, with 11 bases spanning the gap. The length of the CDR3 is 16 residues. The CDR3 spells CASSQDPWGLNTEAFF. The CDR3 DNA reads TGCGCCAGCAGCCAAGACCCCTGGGGCCTGAACACTGAAGCTTTCTTT.

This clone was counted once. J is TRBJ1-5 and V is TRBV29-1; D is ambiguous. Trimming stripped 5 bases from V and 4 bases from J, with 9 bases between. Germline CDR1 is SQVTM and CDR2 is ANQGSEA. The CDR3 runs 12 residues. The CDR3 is CSVSDTNQPQHF. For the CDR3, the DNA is TGCAGCGTTTCTGACACTAATCAGCCCCAGCATTTT.

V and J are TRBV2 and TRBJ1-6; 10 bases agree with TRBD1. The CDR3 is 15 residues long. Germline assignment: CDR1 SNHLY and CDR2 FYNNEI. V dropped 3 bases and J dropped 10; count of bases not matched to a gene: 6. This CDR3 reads CASSDSGTGESPLHF. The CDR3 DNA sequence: TGTGCCAGCAGTGATTCCGGGACAGGGGAGTCACCCCTCCACTTT.

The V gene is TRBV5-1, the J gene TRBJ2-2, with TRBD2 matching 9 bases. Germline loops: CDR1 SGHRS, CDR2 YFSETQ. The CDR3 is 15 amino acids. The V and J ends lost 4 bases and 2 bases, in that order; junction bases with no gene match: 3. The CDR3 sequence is CASSISGSNTGELFF. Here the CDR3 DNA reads TGCGCCAGCAGCATTAGCGGGAGTAACACCGGGGAGCTGTTTTTT.